This T cell receptor (beta chain) was sequenced during a study of T cells expressing NK-cell markers. This CDR3 contains 15 residues. The germline gives CDR1 SGHTA, CDR2 FQGTGA. Reprocessing the 5' RACE reads, TCRdb reports a single entry for every CDR3 protein and omits DNA. This sample contains 250,000 or so distinct CDR3 sequences. The clonotype comes from a woman aged 18 to 75 in good health. The chain links TRBV7-3 to TRBJ2-2; TCRdb proposes TRBD1, but this gene call is untestable without DNA. The sample was blood T cells: a sorted CD56 or NKG2C T cell subset, CD4+ or CD8+ T cells, or bulk PBMC T cells (not recorded which). The CDR3 here is CASSPGTGSTGELFF.